Listed below are T cell receptor beta chains from one sample, sequenced in a study of monozygotic twins with inflammatory bowel disease. TCRdb reprocessed the 5' RACE reads and reports one entry per CDR3 protein, with no DNA. The table lists about 210,000 distinct CDR3 sequences. The sample taken for sequencing was blood. The receptors come from a human donor with ulcerative colitis or Crohn's disease, or a healthy co-twin of an affected twin (not recorded which). Each CDR3 is given with its conserved first and last residue.

>TRBJ2-3|TRBV7-2
CASSSGSDTQYF
>TRBJ2-7|TRBV20-1
CSARDYQGGPQVEQYF
>TRBJ2-3|TRBV7-9
CASSPTGLPSNTQYF
>TRBJ1-2|TRBV12-3/TRBV12-4
CASSPPIFPYGYTF
>TRBJ2-7|TRBV10-3
CAIRPGTRGYEQYF
>TRBJ1-1|TRBV11-2
CASSGTRDRGHTEAFF
>TRBJ2-1|TRBV6-4
CASSEVSGAPYNEQFF
>TRBJ1-1|TRBV4-1
CASSLSETANTEAFF
>TRBJ1-1|TRBV28
CASSVERTEAFF
>TRBJ2-7|TRBV18
CASSPTGIGDEQYF
>TRBJ2-7|TRBV4-2
CASSQGTESYEQYF
>TRBJ2-3|TRBV7-3
CASSDSGGTGTDTQYF
>TRBJ2-1|TRBV7-6
CASSLARNEQFF
>TRBJ1-2|TRBV7-9
CTSSYRSLGGYTF
>TRBJ2-1|TRBV20-1
CSAENSGGNNEQFF
>TRBJ2-7|TRBV7-8
CASSFLTGLDEQYF
>TRBJ1-5|TRBV7-9
CASSGGNQPQHF
>TRBJ2-1|TRBV29-1
CSVERYGGRNEQFF
>TRBJ2-5|TRBV27
CASSLQGARETQYF
>TRBJ2-2|TRBV5-1
CASRAGTGETGELFF
>TRBJ2-4|TRBV5-6
CASSSGTRVAKNIQYF
>TRBJ2-7|TRBV5-1
CASSLGGLVGEQYF
>TRBJ2-7|TRBV10-3
CAIRGDSPYEQYF
>TRBJ1-1|TRBV4-1
CASSQKTGGTEAFF
>TRBJ2-1|TRBV20-1
CSAPKLLLMTSSDYNEQFF
>TRBJ1-1|TRBV6-6
CASSYSGYEAFF
>TRBJ2-3|TRBV29-1
CSATTGGADTQYF
>TRBJ1-2|TRBV11-2
CASSISPRTGGYGGYTF
>TRBJ1-6|TRBV20-1
CSARGAGDLSPLHF
>TRBJ1-1|TRBV12-3/TRBV12-4
CASSFGRSDTEAFF
>TRBJ1-4|TRBV5-1
CASSLWAGEKLFF
>TRBJ2-1|TRBV5-1
CASRSGGGTYNEQFF
>TRBJ2-7|TRBV3-1
CASSRGEGEQYF
>TRBJ2-7|TRBV5-1
CASSVYGGSYEQYF
>TRBJ2-1|TRBV12-3/TRBV12-4
CASTLGGTYNEQFF
>TRBJ2-1|TRBV15
CATSRDLGQGAFRNEQFF
>TRBJ2-1|TRBV12-3/TRBV12-4
CASSFWTATASYNEQFF
>TRBJ1-2|TRBV10-3
CAIRKQGYGYTF
>TRBJ2-1|TRBV4-1
CASSPVLRRRGGLYGEQFF
>TRBJ2-7|TRBV20-1
CSANPQGTYGQYF
>TRBJ1-2|TRBV5-1
CASSPTGQGANYGYTF
>TRBJ2-3|TRBV5-6
CASRSGPTDTQYF
>TRBJ2-2|TRBV7-6
CASSLVQGLSTGELFF
>TRBJ2-2|TRBV12-3/TRBV12-4
CASSLRAQGATGELFF
>TRBJ2-3|TRBV18
CASSPPDGGRDTQYF
>TRBJ1-1|TRBV5-1
CASSLENGNTEAFF
>TRBJ1-2|TRBV6-6
CASSGTVYGYTF
>TRBJ2-3|TRBV5-1
CASSRDGSDTQYF
>TRBJ2-7|TRBV18
CAGGGDTSYEQYF
>TRBJ1-2|TRBV20-1
CSARESGRSSYGYTF
>TRBJ1-2|TRBV7-2
CASSWRQAGLGYTF
>TRBJ2-3|TRBV5-5
CASSSGLAITDTQYF
>TRBJ2-4|TRBV29-1
CSGVGSSNIQYF
>TRBJ1-1|TRBV5-1
CASSPQPEDTEAFF
>TRBJ1-5|TRBV6-6
CASSSGQGNQPQHF